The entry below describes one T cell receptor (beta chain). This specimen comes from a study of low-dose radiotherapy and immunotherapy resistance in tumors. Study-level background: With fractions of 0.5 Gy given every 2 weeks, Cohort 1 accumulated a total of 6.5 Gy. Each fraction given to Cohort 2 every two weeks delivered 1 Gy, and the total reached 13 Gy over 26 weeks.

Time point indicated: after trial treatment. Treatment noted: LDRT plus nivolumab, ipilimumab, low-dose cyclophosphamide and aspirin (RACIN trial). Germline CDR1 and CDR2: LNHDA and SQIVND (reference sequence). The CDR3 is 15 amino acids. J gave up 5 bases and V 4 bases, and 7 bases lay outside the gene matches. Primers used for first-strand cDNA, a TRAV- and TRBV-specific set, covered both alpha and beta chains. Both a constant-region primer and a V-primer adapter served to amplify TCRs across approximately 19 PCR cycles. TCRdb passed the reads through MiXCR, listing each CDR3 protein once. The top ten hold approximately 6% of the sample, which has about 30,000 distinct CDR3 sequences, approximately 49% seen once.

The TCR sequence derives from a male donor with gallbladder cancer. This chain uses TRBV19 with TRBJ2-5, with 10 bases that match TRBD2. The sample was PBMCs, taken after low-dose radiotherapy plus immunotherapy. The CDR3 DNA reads TGTGCCAGTAGTACCCAGCGGGGGGGCGTGGAGACCCAGTACTTC. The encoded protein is CASSTQRGGVETQYF.